This T cell receptor (beta chain) is from a study of Ad26.COV2.S vaccination and SARS-CoV-2 variants. Sequencing was performed with immunoSEQ multiplex PCR; in TCRdb, only in-frame clones are kept and a portion is missing. There are over 450,000 clones in the sample; 80% to 90% occur only once, and 1.5% to 2% lies in the top ten. As to treatment: roughly 19 received Ad26.COV2.S at low or high dose, single or two shots; roughly five received placebo; per-sample allocation not given. The study sampled participants on day 63 after the first vaccine or placebo injection. Looked up from germline, CDR1 is SGHAT and CDR2 is FQNNGV. CDR3 length: 15 amino acids. Trimming shortened V by 6 bases and J by 1 base, and 10 bases separated the two germline ends.

The origin of this receptor is a person between 18 and 65 years old who received the Ad26.COV2.S COVID-19 vaccine or a placebo. The chain is built from TRBV11-2 and TRBJ2-6; possible D gene TRBD1, 6 bases. The sequences come from peripheral blood, collected in a trial of Ad26.COV2.S vaccine versus placebo. As DNA, the CDR3 is TGTGCCAGCAGAAAAACAGGGTCTGGGGCCAACGTCCTGACTTTC. Its translation: CASRKTGSGANVLTF.